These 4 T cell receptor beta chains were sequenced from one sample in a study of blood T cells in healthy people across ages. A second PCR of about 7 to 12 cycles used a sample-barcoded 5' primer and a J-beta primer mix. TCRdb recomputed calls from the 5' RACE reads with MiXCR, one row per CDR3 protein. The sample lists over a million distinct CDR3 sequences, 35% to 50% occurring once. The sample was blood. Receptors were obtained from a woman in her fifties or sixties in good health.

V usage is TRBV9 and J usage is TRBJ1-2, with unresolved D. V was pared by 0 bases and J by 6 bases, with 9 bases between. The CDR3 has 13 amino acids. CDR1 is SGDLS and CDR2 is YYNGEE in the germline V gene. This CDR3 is CASSVGRLDGYTF. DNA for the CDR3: TGTGCCAGCAGCGTAGGCCGGTTGGATGGCTACACCTTC.

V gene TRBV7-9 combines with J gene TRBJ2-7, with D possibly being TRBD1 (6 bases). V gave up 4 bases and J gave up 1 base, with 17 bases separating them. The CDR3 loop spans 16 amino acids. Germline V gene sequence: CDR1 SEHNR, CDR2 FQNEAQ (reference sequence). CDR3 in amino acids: CASSSGVGSSSYEQYF. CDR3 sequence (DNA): TGTGCCAGCAGCTCAGGGGTGGGTTCCTCATCCTACGAGCAGTACTTC.

CDR3 in amino acids: CASSPGAGDSGNTIYF. The CDR3 DNA sequence: TGTGCCAGCAGCCCGGGGGCAGGAGATTCTGGAAACACCATATATTTT. This chain joins TRBV7-6 and TRBJ1-3, with D tentatively TRBD1 (6 bases). The CDR3 runs to 16 residues. Germline V lookup: CDR1 SGHVS, CDR2 FNYEAQ. V was clipped by 5 bases and J by 1 base, with 15 bases between them.

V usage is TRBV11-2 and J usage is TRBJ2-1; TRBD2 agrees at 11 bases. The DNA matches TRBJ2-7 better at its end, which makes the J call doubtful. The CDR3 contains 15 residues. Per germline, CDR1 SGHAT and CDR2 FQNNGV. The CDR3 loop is CASSLGLAAVNEQYF. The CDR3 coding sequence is TGTGCCAGCAGCTTGGGACTAGCGGCCGTCAATGAGCAGTACTTC.